Presented here are 18 T cell receptor beta chains from one specimen sequenced in a study of T cells expressing NK-cell markers. One entry per CDR3 protein, without DNA, is what TCRdb gives after re-calling the 5' RACE reads. The table lists 300,000 or so distinct CDR3 sequences. The sequenced sample consisted of blood T cells: a sorted CD56 or NKG2C T cell subset, CD4+ or CD8+ T cells, or bulk PBMC T cells (not recorded which). Every receptor here comes from a woman between 18 and 70 years old in good health.

The CDR3 region is CASSQGSKFTDTQYF. The chain recombines TRBV4-3 with TRBJ2-3. This CDR3 is 15 amino acids long. Germline CDR1 is LGHNA and CDR2 is YSLEER.

The CDR3 reads CATSDPGLAGSDTQYF. The chain is built from TRBV24-1 and TRBJ2-3; the TCRdb call, TRBD2, lacks DNA for checking. The germline V gene encodes CDR1 KGHDR and CDR2 SFDVKD. This CDR3 region has 16 residues.

V is TRBV11-2 and J is TRBJ2-2; with no DNA, the TCRdb D assignment of TRBD1 cannot be verified. The CDR3 consists of 15 residues. Germline V gene lookup returns CDR1 SGHAT and CDR2 FQNNGV. The CDR3 here is CASSQGALNTGELFF.

The V and J genes are TRBV12-3 or TRBV12-4 and TRBJ1-6; the D call from TCRdb, TRBD1, cannot be confirmed without DNA. This CDR3 is built from 13 residues. This CDR3 is CASRLQGNSPLHF.

This rearrangement joins TRBV3-1 to TRBJ2-7; no DNA is available, so the TRBD1 call from TCRdb remains unchecked. The CDR3 sequence is 13 residues long. Germline lookup yields CDR1 LGHDT and CDR2 YNNKEL (reference sequence). CDR3 protein: CASSQTGLGEQYF.

This chain joins TRBV6-1 and TRBJ1-2; TCRdb indicates TRBD1, and absent DNA this call remains unverified. Germline-derived CDR1 and CDR2 are MNHNS and SASEGT. The CDR3 is 16 amino acids. The CDR3 sequence is CASSPSAGAQIYGYTF.

This rearrangement joins TRBV6-1 to TRBJ1-5. The CDR3 spans 14 residues. Germline V gives CDR1 MNHNS, CDR2 SASEGT. This CDR3 is CAARGDDGNQPQHF.

The V and J genes are TRBV20-1 and TRBJ2-1; TCRdb's D call of TRBD2 is untestable without DNA. The CDR3 is made up of 15 amino acids. Germline CDR1 DFQATT, CDR2 SNEGSKA (reference sequence). CDR3 amino acids: CSARTSGTTYNEQFF.

This chain links TRBV28 with TRBJ1-1; TCRdb selects TRBD1, and the lack of DNA leaves this call unchecked. The length of the CDR3 is 13 residues. Germline assignment: CDR1 MDHEN and CDR2 SYDVKM. The CDR3 is CASSFPPRREAFF.

The V and J genes are TRBV3-1 and TRBJ1-4. CDR3 length: 14 residues. Germline CDR1 LGHDT, CDR2 YNNKEL (reference sequence). CDR3 in amino acids: CASSPHNGGEKLFF.

The chain is built from TRBV4-3 and TRBJ1-3. The CDR3 is 18 amino acids. Germline V CDR1 and CDR2: LGHNA, YSLEER. The CDR3: CASSQDHSPAASGNTIYF.

The rearrangement uses TRBV18 and TRBJ2-1; TCRdb outputs TRBD1, but without DNA this stays unchecked. Per the germline V gene, CDR1 is KGHSH and CDR2 is LQKENI. CDR3 length: 15 residues. CDR3 residues: CASSPNTGGANEQFF.

V and J are TRBV12-3 or TRBV12-4 and TRBJ2-5; TCRdb names TRBD1, which stays unverified in the absence of DNA. The CDR3 extends over 12 amino acids. CDR3 protein: CASTLGGETQYF.

The chain uses TRBV12-5 and TRBJ1-1; TCRdb calls TRBD1, which cannot be checked without DNA. Germline CDR1 LGHNT, CDR2 FRNRAP. CDR3 length: 15 amino acids. The CDR3 is CASGLRAGPATEAFF.

V is TRBV20-1 and J is TRBJ2-7; the D gene TCRdb calls, TRBD1, cannot be checked with no DNA. This CDR3 has 14 residues. In germline, CDR1 is DFQATT, CDR2 SNEGSKA (reference sequence). CDR3 sequence: CSASNRDIGYEQYF.

This chain connects TRBV5-1 to TRBJ1-5; TCRdb's D call, TRBD1, is unchecked because there is no DNA. Germline assignment: CDR1 SGHRS and CDR2 YFSETQ. CDR3 size: 16 residues. This CDR3 is CASSLGETGSNHPQHF.

This CDR3 reads CASSFRDIDLHF. The chain has TRBV11-2 and TRBJ1-6; TCRdb calls TRBD1, which cannot be checked without DNA. The CDR3 totals 12 residues. The V gene's germline CDR1 is SGHAT and CDR2 FQNNGV.

This rearrangement joins TRBV7-2 to TRBJ2-2; TCRdb gives TRBD2 as the D gene, but with no DNA this cannot be confirmed. CDR3 length equals 15 residues. Looked up from germline, CDR1 is SGHTA and CDR2 is FQGNSA. CDR3 sequence reads: CASSPGGPNTGELFF.